A single sample is the source of the 31 T cell receptor beta chains below, sequenced in a study of CD8 T cells in Susac syndrome (dated by TCRdb to the late 2010s). Libraries came from the immunoSEQ multiplex PCR assay. RNA was extracted using the RNeasy kit, and roughly 0.5 to 1 ug of the RNA was reverse transcribed with random hexamers. TCRdb trimmed the raw reads at Q25, called clones with MiXCR and kept productive beta chains. CDR3 protein duplicates are merged, each entry listing the most common genes and DNA. The sample table shows 300,000 or so distinct CDR3 sequences, and around 92% are seen once. The ten biggest clones cover 0.06% to 0.075% of the sample. Input material: CD4+ T cells from PBMCs. These receptors were obtained from a human donor with multiple sclerosis.

The V call is TRBV9, the J call TRBJ2-1; the match to TRBD1 covers 7 bases. Germline values: CDR1 SGDLS, CDR2 YYNGEE. The V and J ends lost 2 bases and 8 bases, in that order; junction bases with no gene match: 10. CDR3 length: 15 residues. The DNA for the CDR3 is TGTGCCAGCAGCGTCCAGTTAACAGGGGTTGATGAGCAGTTCTTC. Its protein is CASSVQLTGVDEQFF.

This clonotype was picked up one time. The chain is built from TRBV7-2 and TRBJ1-2, with 7 nucleotides matching TRBD1. The CDR3 sequence is 17 residues long. Germline V gene lookup returns CDR1 SGHTA and CDR2 FQGNSA. The V segment lost 5 bases and the J segment 0 bases; nucleotides outside the gene matches: 12. In DNA form, the CDR3 reads TGTGCCAGCAGCGAACAGGGGTCCACTACTACTAACTATGGCTACACCTTC. Translating it yields CASSEQGSTTTNYGYTF.

The J gene is TRBJ2-5, the V gene TRBV4-1, with D possibly matching TRBD2 (5 bases). Germline V gene data show CDR1 as MGHRA and CDR2 as YSYEKL. Trimming cost V 1 base and J 0 bases, with 12 bases left between them. The CDR3 extends over 16 amino acids. The CDR3 loop is CASSQGRGVYQETQYF. In DNA, the CDR3 is TGCGCCAGCAGCCAAGGCCGGGGTGTATACCAAGAGACCCAGTACTTC.

V usage is TRBV10-3 and J usage is TRBJ2-5; D is uncertain. The germline gives CDR1 ENHRY, CDR2 SYGVKD. The CDR3 spans 15 residues. V was clipped by 6 bases and J by 0 bases, with 14 bases between them. In DNA, the CDR3 is TGTGCCATCAGCGCAGACCAGCACTACCAAGAGACCCAGTACTTC. This translates into CAISADQHYQETQYF.

The chain uses TRBV18 and TRBJ2-4, with D perhaps TRBD2 (5 bases). This CDR3 is built from 16 residues. The germline CDR1 and CDR2 sequences are KGHSH and LQKENI. The V end lost 4 bases, the J end lost 0 bases, and 13 bases lay between the germline ends. CDR3 nucleotides: TGTGCCAGCTCACGGGAGTTAGGTCGAGCCAAAAACATTCAGTACTTC. Residues: CASSRELGRAKNIQYF.

The rearrangement uses TRBV19 and TRBJ1-1; TRBD1 might be the D (5 bases). V shed 6 bases and J shed 1 base, with 18 bases lying between them. Germline CDR1 reads LNHDA; CDR2 reads SQIVND (reference sequence). There are 16 residues in the CDR3. The CDR3 DNA sequence: TGTGCCAGTAGCCTAGGGACCCTTATTTGGAACACTGAAGCTTTCTTT. This encodes CASSLGTLIWNTEAFF.

The J gene is TRBJ2-7, the V gene TRBV20-1, with D hard to call. CDR3 length: 13 residues. The V end lost 0 bases, the J end lost 4 bases, and 10 bases lay between the germline ends. CDR1 and CDR2 (germline): DFQATT, SNEGSKA (reference sequence). The CDR3 reads CSARDLARYEQYF. As DNA, the CDR3 is TGCAGTGCTAGAGATCTTGCTAGGTACGAGCAGTACTTC.

The count of this clonotype is one. The V and J genes are TRBV7-2 and TRBJ1-1; D is possibly TRBD1 (5 bases). The CDR3 extends over 13 amino acids. Germline V gene lookup returns CDR1 SGHTA and CDR2 FQGNSA. Deletions cut 6 bases from V and 10 bases from J, with 18 bases between. The CDR3 nucleotides are TGTGCCAGCAGTCCCGCCCATACTAGGGGAGCTTTCTTT. The encoded protein is CASSPAHTRGAFF.

The rearrangement links TRBV30 to TRBJ2-7; D unresolved. CDR3 length equals 14 residues. Trimming removed 3 bases at V and 0 bases at J, with 12 bases between. Germline values: CDR1 GTSNPN, CDR2 SVGIG (reference sequence). The CDR3 sequence is CAWRATAYSYEQYF. CDR3 sequence (DNA): TGTGCCTGGAGGGCAACAGCTTACTCCTACGAGCAGTACTTC.

The chain links TRBV18 to TRBJ1-2; D might be TRBD1 (6 bases). Germline CDR1 and CDR2: KGHSH and LQKENI. Trimming left V 2 bases short and J 8 bases short, with 18 bases between. The CDR3 contains 15 residues. The CDR3 DNA follows: TGTGCCAGCTCACCAGGATTACAGGGTGTGAAAGGCTACACCTTC. Its translation is CASSPGLQGVKGYTF.

V usage is TRBV4-3 and J usage is TRBJ1-3, with D uncertain. The V end lost 4 bases, the J end lost 4 bases, and 8 bases lay between the germline ends. Germline CDR1 reads LGHNA; CDR2 reads YSLEER. There are 13 residues in the CDR3. CDR3: CASSLTEGNTIYF. CDR3 coding DNA: TGCGCCAGCAGCCTGACGGAGGGAAACACCATATATTTT.

This clonotype was recorded a few times. The chain links TRBV7-9 to TRBJ1-6; D is undetermined. Germline-derived CDR1 and CDR2 are SEHNR and FQNEAQ (reference sequence). This CDR3 comprises 14 residues. V was pared by 5 bases and J by 4 bases, with 9 bases between. The CDR3 loop is CASSPPGYNSPLHF. The CDR3 bases are TGTGCCAGCAGCCCCCCCGGATATAATTCACCCCTCCACTTT.

The chain uses TRBV30 and TRBJ1-2; 7 bases line up with TRBD1. Looked up from germline, CDR1 is GTSNPN and CDR2 is SVGIG (reference sequence). The trim removed 2 bases at V and 7 bases at J, leaving 7 bases unmatched. The CDR3 is made up of 13 amino acids. The DNA of the CDR3 is TGTGCCTGGAGTTCAGGACAGGCTCGTGGCTACACCTTC. This codes for CAWSSGQARGYTF.

This chain's CDR3 is CASSLEPGRVGGYTF. The DNA of the CDR3 is TGTGCCAGCAGCTTAGAGCCGGGCCGGGTTGGTGGCTACACCTTC. This chain uses TRBV7-9 with TRBJ1-2; D remains ambiguous. Trimming cost V 1 base and J 7 bases, with 16 bases left between them. Per germline, CDR1 SEHNR and CDR2 FQNEAQ (reference sequence). The CDR3 sequence is 15 residues long.

This chain joins TRBV20-1 and TRBJ2-7; TRBD1 might be the D (5 bases). The CDR3 has 15 residues. Trimming took off 2 bases at V and 6 bases at J, with 20 bases between the two ends. Germline CDR1 DFQATT, CDR2 SNEGSKA (reference sequence). The CDR3 nucleotides are TGCAGTGCTAGAAGGAACCAGGGCACTACGGTCGAGCAGTACTTC. This translates into CSARRNQGTTVEQYF.

The rearrangement joins TRBV25-1 to TRBJ2-1; TRBD2 agrees at 7 bases. The V segment lost 5 bases and the J segment 7 bases; nucleotides outside the gene matches: 11. CDR3 length equals 15 residues. Germline-derived CDR1 and CDR2 are MGHDK and SYGVNS. Here the CDR3 reads CASSSAGQPVNEQFF. CDR3 DNA sequence: TGTGCCAGCAGTTCAGCGGGGCAACCCGTTAATGAGCAGTTCTTC.

The genes are TRBV12-3 or TRBV12-4 and TRBJ2-5; D possibly corresponds to TRBD2 (5 bases). The CDR3 contains 13 residues. V dropped 3 bases and J dropped 8 bases, with 13 bases sitting between them. CDR3 in DNA: TGTGCCAGCAGTTTTACAGCCGCGGGTACCCAGTACTTC. Residues: CASSFTAAGTQYF.

DNA for the CDR3: TGTGCCAGCAGCTTAGTGCGTCTAGCGGGAGGTGCTCCCTACAATGAGCAGTTCTTC. As protein: CASSLVRLAGGAPYNEQFF. The rearrangement joins TRBV11-2 to TRBJ2-1; 11 bases map to TRBD2. The CDR3 is made up of 19 amino acids. Losses at the gene ends were 1 base for V and 2 bases for J; bases not matched to a gene: 10. Germline V gene lookup returns CDR1 SGHAT and CDR2 FQNNGV.

CDR3 protein: CAWTAQGTPNTEAFF. CDR3 in DNA: TGTGCCTGGACCGCCCAGGGAACCCCAAACACTGAAGCTTTCTTT. The chain combines TRBV30 with TRBJ1-1; D is perhaps TRBD1 (5 bases). In germline, CDR1 is GTSNPN, CDR2 SVGIG (reference sequence). V lost 4 bases, J lost 2 bases, and 17 bases lay in between. CDR3 length: 15 amino acids.

The chain has TRBV25-1 and TRBJ2-3; possibly TRBD2 for D (5 bases). The V end lost 5 bases, the J end lost 1 base, and 7 bases lay between the germline ends. Germline CDR1 and CDR2: MGHDK and SYGVNS. This CDR3 comprises 13 residues. CDR3: CASSWERTDTQYF. The CDR3 bases are TGTGCCAGCAGTTGGGAGCGCACAGATACGCAGTATTTT. The whole variable domain, remainder taken from reference TRBV25-1 and TRBJ2-3, is EADIYQTPRYLVIGTGKKITLECSQTMGHDKMYWYQQDPGMELHLIHYSYGVNSTEKGDLSSESTVSRIRTEHFPLTLESARPSHTSQYLCASSWERTDTQYFGPGTRLTVL.

This chain links TRBV6-1 with TRBJ2-6; D gene unclear. Germline values: CDR1 MNHNS, CDR2 SASEGT. The CDR3 runs to 17 residues. Trimming shortened V by 6 bases and J by 2 bases, and 17 bases separated the two germline ends. The CDR3 sequence is CASSRDRSLPGANVLTF. Written as DNA, the CDR3 is TGTGCCAGCAGCCGCGATCGGTCCCTCCCTGGGGCCAACGTCCTGACTTTC.

The chain links TRBV20-1 to TRBJ2-3; TRBD2 aligns across 7 bases. This CDR3 contains 13 residues. The junction had 5 bases not matched to a gene; V was cut back by 4 bases and J by 4 bases. Germline CDR1 is DFQATT and CDR2 is SNEGSKA (reference sequence). In DNA form, the CDR3 reads TGCAGTGCTACCATGACTAGCCCAGATACGCAGTATTTT. Protein sequence: CSATMTSPDTQYF.

The chain couples TRBV12-3 or TRBV12-4 to TRBJ2-3, with 14 bases matching TRBD2. CDR3 length: 19 residues. The ends lost 4 bases at V and 3 bases at J; junction bases unmatched: 12. The chain's CDR3 is CASSSIRLAGGPATDTQYF. The CDR3 DNA follows: TGTGCCAGCAGTTCGATTAGACTAGCGGGAGGGCCCGCGACAGATACGCAGTATTTT.

The chain is built from TRBV5-4 and TRBJ1-2; possible D gene TRBD1, 5 bases. Trimming stripped 3 bases from V and 5 bases from J, with 23 bases between. The CDR3 contains 17 residues. CDR1 and CDR2 (germline): SGHNT, YYREEE (reference sequence). The CDR3 protein is CASSSSTGLRAGYGYTF. CDR3 DNA: TGTGCCAGCAGCTCCAGTACTGGCTTACGGGCAGGGTATGGCTACACCTTC.

The J gene is TRBJ2-1, the V gene TRBV27; 8 bases are a match to TRBD1. Germline trimming cut 5 bases from V and 8 bases from J; bases unmatched to any gene: 17. The CDR3 is 17 residues long. Germline loops: CDR1 MNHEY, CDR2 SMNVEV (reference sequence). CDR3 sequence reads: CASSPRIRGLPRDEQFF. The CDR3 DNA follows: TGTGCCAGCAGTCCTCGGATCAGGGGGCTTCCCCGGGATGAGCAGTTCTTC.

This chain uses TRBV19 with TRBJ1-5; D not resolved. This CDR3 comprises 15 residues. CDR1 and CDR2 (germline): LNHDA, SQIVND (reference sequence). V was shortened by 8 bases and J by 0 bases, with 14 bases between the two germline ends. CDR3 amino acids: CASEYGLYSNQPQHF. The CDR3 nucleotides are TGTGCCAGTGAGTATGGCCTCTATAGCAATCAGCCCCAGCATTTT.

In this sample, this clonotype turned up once. The gene calls are TRBV3-1 and TRBJ1-2; D possibly corresponds to TRBD1 (5 bases). The V end was cut by 1 base, the J end by 4 bases, with 16 bases between. The germline gives CDR1 LGHDT, CDR2 YNNKEL (reference sequence). CDR3 length equals 16 residues. The CDR3 region is CASSQGSVGAFYGYTF. CDR3 sequence (DNA): TGTGCCAGCAGCCAAGGTAGTGTAGGGGCCTTCTATGGCTACACCTTC. Looking up the rest from reference TRBV3-1 and TRBJ1-2 gives the full variable domain: DTAVSQTPKYLVTQMGNDKSIKCEQNLGHDTMYWYKQDSKKFLKIMFSYNNKELIINETVPNRFSPKSPDKAHLNLHINSLELGDSAVYFCASSQGSVGAFYGYTFGSGTRLTVV.

This clonotype occurred once. This chain uses TRBV4-1 with TRBJ2-3; TRBD2 agrees at 10 bases. The germline CDR1 and CDR2 sequences are MGHRA and YSYEKL. The CDR3 is 20 amino acids. The junction had 19 bases not matched to a gene; V was cut back by 4 bases and J by 3 bases. The CDR3 bases are TGCGCCAGCAGCCGCTTGGGGGGCCAGCGGGGGGGCGGGAGAACAGATACGCAGTATTTT. This codes for CASSRLGGQRGGGRTDTQYF.

This rearrangement joins TRBV4-3 to TRBJ2-1; 12 nucleotides match TRBD2. Germline loops: CDR1 LGHNA, CDR2 YSLEER. This CDR3 spans 16 amino acids. The trim removed 5 bases at V and 0 bases at J, leaving 2 bases unmatched. The CDR3 nucleotides read TGCGCCAGCAGCGGACTAGCGGGAAGCTCCTACAATGAGCAGTTCTTC. This translates into CASSGLAGSSYNEQFF.

V is TRBV3-1 and J is TRBJ2-5; a weak D match, TRBD2 (5 bases). The V gene's germline CDR1 is LGHDT and CDR2 YNNKEL (reference sequence). Deletions cut 4 bases from V and 2 bases from J, with 17 bases between. CDR3 length equals 16 residues. This chain's CDR3 is CASSLSPVTGQETQYF. For the CDR3, the DNA is TGTGCCAGCAGCCTCAGCCCGGTTACGGGGCAAGAGACCCAGTACTTC.

This CDR3 reads CSVLQGSGANVLTF. The CDR3, as DNA: TGCAGCGTCTTACAGGGCTCTGGGGCCAACGTCCTGACTTTC. The chain uses TRBV29-1 and TRBJ2-6; weak D call: TRBD1 (6 bases). This CDR3 is 14 amino acids long. Germline CDR1 and CDR2: SQVTM and ANQGSEA. Trimming shortened V by 6 bases and J by 0 bases, and 9 bases separated the two germline ends.